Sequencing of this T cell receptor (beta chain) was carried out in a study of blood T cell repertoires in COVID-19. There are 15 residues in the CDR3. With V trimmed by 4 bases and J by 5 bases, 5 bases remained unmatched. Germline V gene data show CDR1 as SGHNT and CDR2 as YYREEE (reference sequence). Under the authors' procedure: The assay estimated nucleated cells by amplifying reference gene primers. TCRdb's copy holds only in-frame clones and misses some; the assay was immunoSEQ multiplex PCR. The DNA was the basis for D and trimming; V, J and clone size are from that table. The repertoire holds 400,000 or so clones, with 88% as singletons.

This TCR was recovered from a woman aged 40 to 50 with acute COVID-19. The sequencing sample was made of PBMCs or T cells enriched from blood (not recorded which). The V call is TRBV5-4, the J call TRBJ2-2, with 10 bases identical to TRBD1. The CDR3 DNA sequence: TGTGCCAGCAGCCCCAGGGACAGGGGAACCGGGGAGCTGTTTTTT. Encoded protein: CASSPRDRGTGELFF. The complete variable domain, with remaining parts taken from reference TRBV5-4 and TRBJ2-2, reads ETGVTQSPTHLIKTRGQQVTLRCSSQSGHNTVSWYQQALGQGPQFIFQYYREEENGRGNFPPRFSGLQFPNYSSELNVNALELDDSALYLCASSPRDRGTGELFFGEGSRLTVL.